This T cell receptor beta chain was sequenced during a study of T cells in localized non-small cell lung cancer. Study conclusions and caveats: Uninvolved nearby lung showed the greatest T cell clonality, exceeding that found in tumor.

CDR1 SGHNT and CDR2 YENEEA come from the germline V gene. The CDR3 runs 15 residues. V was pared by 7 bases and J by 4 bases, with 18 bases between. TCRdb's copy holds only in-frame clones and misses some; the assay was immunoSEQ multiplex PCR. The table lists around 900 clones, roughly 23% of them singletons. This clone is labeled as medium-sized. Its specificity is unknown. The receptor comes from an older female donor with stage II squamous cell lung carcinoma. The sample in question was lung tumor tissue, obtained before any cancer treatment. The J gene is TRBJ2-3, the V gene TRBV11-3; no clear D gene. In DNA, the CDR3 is TGTGCCAGCAATAATCCCCAGTCTAGTTCAGATACGCAGTATTTT. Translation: CASNNPQSSSDTQYF.